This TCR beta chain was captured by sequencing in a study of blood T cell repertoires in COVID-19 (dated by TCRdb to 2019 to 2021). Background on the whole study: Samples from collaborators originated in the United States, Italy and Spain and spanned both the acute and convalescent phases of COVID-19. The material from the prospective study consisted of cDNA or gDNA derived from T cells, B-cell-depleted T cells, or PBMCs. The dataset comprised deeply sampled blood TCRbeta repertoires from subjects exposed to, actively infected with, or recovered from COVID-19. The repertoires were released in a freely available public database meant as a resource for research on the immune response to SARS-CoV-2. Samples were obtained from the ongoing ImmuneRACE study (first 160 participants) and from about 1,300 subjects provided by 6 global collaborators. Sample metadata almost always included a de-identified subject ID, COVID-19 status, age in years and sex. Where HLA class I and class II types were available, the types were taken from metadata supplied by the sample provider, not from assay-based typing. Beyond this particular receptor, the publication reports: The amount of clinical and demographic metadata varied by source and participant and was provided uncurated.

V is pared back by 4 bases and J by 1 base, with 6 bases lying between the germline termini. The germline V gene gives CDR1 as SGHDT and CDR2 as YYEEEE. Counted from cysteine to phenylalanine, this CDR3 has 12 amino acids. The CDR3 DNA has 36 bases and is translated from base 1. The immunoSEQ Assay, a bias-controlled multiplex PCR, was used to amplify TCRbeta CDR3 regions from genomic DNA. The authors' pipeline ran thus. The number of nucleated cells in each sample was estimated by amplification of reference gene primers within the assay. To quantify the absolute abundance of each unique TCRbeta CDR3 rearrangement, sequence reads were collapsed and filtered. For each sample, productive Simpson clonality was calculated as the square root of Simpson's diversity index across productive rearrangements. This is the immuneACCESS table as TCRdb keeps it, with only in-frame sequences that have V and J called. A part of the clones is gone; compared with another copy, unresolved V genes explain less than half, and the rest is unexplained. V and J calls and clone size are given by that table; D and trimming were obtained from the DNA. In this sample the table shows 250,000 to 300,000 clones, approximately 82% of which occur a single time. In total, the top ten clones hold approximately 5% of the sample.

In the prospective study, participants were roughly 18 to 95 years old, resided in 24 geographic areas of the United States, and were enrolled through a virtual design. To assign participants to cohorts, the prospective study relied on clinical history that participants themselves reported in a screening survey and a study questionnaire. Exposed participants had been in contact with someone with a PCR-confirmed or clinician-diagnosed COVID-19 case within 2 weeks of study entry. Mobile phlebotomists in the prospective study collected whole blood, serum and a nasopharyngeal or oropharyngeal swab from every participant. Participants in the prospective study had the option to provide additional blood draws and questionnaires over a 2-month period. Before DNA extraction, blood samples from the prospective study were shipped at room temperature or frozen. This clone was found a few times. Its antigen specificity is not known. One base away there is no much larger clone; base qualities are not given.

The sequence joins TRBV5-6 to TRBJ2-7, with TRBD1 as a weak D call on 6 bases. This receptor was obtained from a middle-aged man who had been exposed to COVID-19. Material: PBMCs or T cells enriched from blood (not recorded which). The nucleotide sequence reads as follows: TGTGCCAGCAGCAGGGGGTCCTACGAGCAGTACTTC. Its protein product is CASSRGSYEQYF.